This T cell receptor beta chain was sequenced for a study of T cell repertoires in cytomegalovirus infection. Comment on this clonotype: Its antigen is not known.

The study, taken as a whole, reports: The cumulative frequency of public TCR beta families distinguished individuals who carried CMV together with the relevant HLA.

Each CDR3 protein is one row after TCRdb ran MiXCR on the reads. Here the sample spans roughly 500,000 distinct CDR3 sequences, 42% being singletons. Between the trimmed V and J ends, which lost 2 bases and 2 bases, there was a span of 13 bases. Germline V gene data show CDR1 as ENHRY and CDR2 as SYGVKD. The CDR3 is 16 residues long. The sequence was collected from a human donor in good health (CMV status not recorded). Some clones in this sample may be carry-over from other donors' samples. The chain combines TRBV10-3 with TRBJ1-5; weak D call: TRBD1 (5 bases). The sample here was cultured PBMCs, taken from culture after CMV antigen stimulation. The CDR3 reads CAISEAFTGGNQPQHF. The CDR3 nucleotides read TGTGCCATCAGTGAGGCTTTCACAGGCGGCAATCAGCCCCAGCATTTT.